The 26 T cell receptor beta chains listed next were all sequenced from one sample in a study of blood T cell repertoires in COVID-19. Here immunoSEQ multiplex PCR was the method, and the copy in TCRdb shows in-frame clones only, minus some. The table records 240,000 or so clones, 86% of them present only once. Sequencing was performed on peripheral blood. These receptors were taken from a man in his 60s with acute or convalescent COVID-19.

J is TRBJ2-2 and V is TRBV5-4; a weak D match, TRBD1 (6 bases). This CDR3 comprises 16 residues. Germline V gives CDR1 SGHNT, CDR2 YYREEE (reference sequence). V lost 4 bases and J lost 5, with 18 bases in between. This chain's CDR3 is CASSLIRGRLTGELFF. The CDR3 bases are TGTGCCAGCAGCCTCATCAGGGGAAGGTTGACCGGGGAGCTGTTTTTT.

J is TRBJ1-2 and V is TRBV11-2, with D unresolved. Germline CDR1 and CDR2: SGHAT and FQNNGV. V lost 5 bases to trimming and J lost 0 bases, with 10 bases between them. The CDR3 is 14 amino acids. CDR3 nucleotide sequence: TGTGCCAGCAGCCCTATTGTTGCTAACTATGGCTACACCTTC. Translated: CASSPIVANYGYTF.

V and J are TRBV2 and TRBJ1-1, with D maybe TRBD1 (6 bases). The CDR3 is 14 residues long. The V end was cut by 4 bases, the J end by 3 bases, with 12 bases between. Germline V gene sequence: CDR1 SNHLY, CDR2 FYNNEI. CDR3 coding DNA: TGTGCCAGCAGTGTAGTCAGGGGCGACACTGAAGCTTTCTTT. It yields the protein CASSVVRGDTEAFF.

This clone was detected only a few times. This rearrangement joins TRBV4-1 to TRBJ2-1; 8 bases are a match to TRBD2. Germline V gene data show CDR1 as MGHRA and CDR2 as YSYEKL. V gave up 4 bases and J gave up 3 bases; unmatched junction bases: 11. The CDR3 has 17 residues. The CDR3 loop reads CASSPLGGAGVYNEQFF. The DNA for the CDR3 is TGCGCCAGCAGCCCCCTAGGGGGAGCGGGAGTCTACAATGAGCAGTTCTTC.

This clone was seen more than once but under ten times. The rearrangement uses TRBV18 and TRBJ2-2, with a weak D call TRBD1 (5 bases). V lost 3 bases, J lost 3 bases, and 11 bases lay in between. Germline V lookup: CDR1 KGHSH, CDR2 LQKENI. This CDR3 has 15 amino acids. The CDR3 reads CASSPQGGHTGELFF. The CDR3 DNA is TGTGCCAGCTCACCCCAGGGTGGGCACACCGGGGAGCTGTTTTTT. Complete variable domain (other parts from reference TRBV18 and TRBJ2-2): NAGVMQNPRHLVRRRGQEARLRCSPMKGHSHVYWYRQLPEEGLKFMVYLQKENIIDESGMPKERFSAEFPKEGPSILRIQQVVRGDSAAYFCASSPQGGHTGELFFGEGSRLTVL.

V is TRBV10-3 and J is TRBJ1-1, with TRBD1 identical over 8 bases. Germline loops: CDR1 ENHRY, CDR2 SYGVKD. This CDR3 is 13 amino acids long. V was clipped by 4 bases and J by 5 bases; unmatched bases: 3. The CDR3 DNA reads TGTGCCATCAGTGTAGGACAGGGTACTGAAGCTTTCTTT. Amino acids: CAISVGQGTEAFF.

The rearrangement uses TRBV4-3 and TRBJ2-1; D is possibly TRBD1 (6 bases). The V and J ends lost 3 bases and 4 bases respectively, with 7 bases between them. Germline V gene data show CDR1 as LGHNA and CDR2 as YSLEER. This CDR3 contains 13 residues. The CDR3 region has the DNA TGCGCCAGCAGCCAGACAGGTTACAATGAGCAGTTCTTC. Residues: CASSQTGYNEQFF.

V usage is TRBV7-9 and J usage is TRBJ1-4; D might be TRBD1 (5 bases). The CDR3 totals 14 residues. Trimming took off 3 bases at V and 4 bases at J, with 9 bases between the two ends. Germline V gene lookup returns CDR1 SEHNR and CDR2 FQNEAQ (reference sequence). In nucleotides, the CDR3 is TGTGCCAGCAGCTTCCCCAGGGTTAATGAAAAACTGTTTTTT. Its protein product is CASSFPRVNEKLFF.

This clone was counted between two and nine times. This rearrangement joins TRBV28 to TRBJ1-1; maybe TRBD1 (5 bases). Per the germline V gene, CDR1 is MDHEN and CDR2 is SYDVKM. The V gene lost 4 bases and the J gene lost 8 bases, with 14 bases spanning the gap. This CDR3 is built from 13 residues. CDR3 sequence reads: CASSSAGIPEAFF. Written as DNA, the CDR3 is TGTGCCAGCAGTTCAGCAGGGATCCCAGAAGCTTTCTTT. Drawing the rest from reference TRBV28 and TRBJ1-1, the complete variable domain is DVKVTQSSRYLVKRTGEKVFLECVQDMDHENMFWYRQDPGLGLRLIYFSYDVKMKEKGDIPEGYSVSREKKERFSLILESASTNQTSMYLCASSSAGIPEAFFGQGTRLTVV.

The chain recombines TRBV7-3 with TRBJ2-2; maybe TRBD2 (5 bases). V gave up 6 bases and J gave up 8 bases, with 13 bases separating them. CDR1 and CDR2 from the germline V gene are SGHTA and FQGTGA. CDR3 length equals 13 residues. The CDR3 loop is CASRRERRGELFF. In DNA form, the CDR3 reads TGTGCCAGCAGACGCGAAAGGAGGGGGGAGCTGTTTTTT.

The chain has TRBV5-4 and TRBJ1-1; D is ambiguous. This CDR3 contains 14 residues. Trimming pared 3 bases from V and 1 base from J, leaving 10 bases between. The V gene's germline CDR1 is SGHNT and CDR2 YYREEE (reference sequence). CDR3 sequence: CASSSGMRNTEAFF. In nucleotides, the CDR3 is TGTGCCAGCAGCTCCGGGATGCGGAACACTGAAGCTTTCTTT.

The genes are TRBV28 and TRBJ2-2; 11 bases map to TRBD2. The V gene end was trimmed by 2 bases and the J gene end by 6 bases; junction bases not matched to a gene: 5. CDR3 size: 16 residues. Looked up from germline, CDR1 is MDHEN and CDR2 is SYDVKM. The DNA for the CDR3 is TGTGCCAGCAGTTTAAGGGTAGCGGGAGGGGCCGGGGAGCTGTTTTTT. This gives the protein CASSLRVAGGAGELFF.

This sequence joins TRBV27 and TRBJ2-7; possible D gene TRBD1, 5 bases. The CDR3 loop spans 13 amino acids. V lost 4 bases and J 9 bases, leaving 16 bases between the germline ends. Germline CDR1 reads MNHEY; CDR2 reads SMNVEV (reference sequence). CDR3 coding DNA: TGTGCCAGCAGTTACCGGACACCCCTGTTGCAGTACTTC. This sequence encodes CASSYRTPLLQYF.

The chain carries TRBV5-6 and TRBJ2-7; D uncertain. Germline values: CDR1 SGHDT, CDR2 YYEEEE. With 7 bases removed from V and 6 bases from J, the gap between germline ends came to 20 bases. The length of the CDR3 is 14 residues. This CDR3 reads CASLIRFPSGEQYF. CDR3 nucleotides: TGTGCCAGCCTTATAAGGTTCCCCTCGGGCGAGCAGTACTTC. Full variable domain (remainder filled in from reference TRBV5-6 and TRBJ2-7): DAGVTQSPTHLIKTRGQQVTLRCSPKSGHDTVSWYQQALGQGPQFIFQYYEEEERQRGNFPDRFSGHQFPNYSSELNVNALLLGDSALYLCASLIRFPSGEQYFGPGTRLTVT.

The V call is TRBV5-4, the J call TRBJ2-5, with 12 bases matching TRBD2. J gave up 5 bases and V 3 bases, and 11 bases lay outside the gene matches. Germline V gene sequence: CDR1 SGHNT, CDR2 YYREEE (reference sequence). The CDR3 runs to 17 residues. In DNA form, the CDR3 reads TGTGCCAGCAGCTCAGGGACTAGCGGGTCTGTCGGGGAGACCCAGTACTTC. Encoded protein: CASSSGTSGSVGETQYF.

The rearrangement uses TRBV10-3 and TRBJ1-4; 8 nucleotides match TRBD1. This CDR3 has 15 residues. The germline CDR1 and CDR2 sequences are ENHRY and SYGVKD. The J segment lost 5 bases and the V segment lost 6 bases, leaving 8 bases of the junction unmatched. The CDR3 DNA follows: TGTGCCATCAGCTTTGGGACAGGAGAAAATGAAAAACTGTTTTTT. Its protein is CAISFGTGENEKLFF.

This sequence joins TRBV5-1 and TRBJ2-1, with 12 bases matching TRBD2. V lost 1 base, J lost 8 bases, and 4 bases stayed unmatched. The V gene's germline CDR1 is SGHRS and CDR2 YFSETQ. This CDR3 region has 15 residues. The DNA for the CDR3 is TGCGCCAGCAGCTTGTTGACTAGCGGGAGTCATGAGCAGTTCTTC. This translates into CASSLLTSGSHEQFF. Based on the CDR3 plus reference TRBV5-1 and TRBJ2-1, the full variable domain is KAGVTQTPRYLIKTRGQQVTLSCSPISGHRSVSWYQQTPGQGLQFLFEYFSETQRNKGNFPGRFSGRQFSNSRSEMNVSTLELGDSALYLCASSLLTSGSHEQFFGPGTRLTVL.

The V call is TRBV5-5, the J call TRBJ1-2, with 9 positions matching TRBD1. Germline CDR1 is SGHKS and CDR2 is YYEKEE (reference sequence). The CDR3 runs to 15 residues. J was trimmed by 2 bases and V by 0 bases; bases with no gene match: 2. The CDR3 protein is CASSLGQGVNYGYTF. CDR3 sequence (DNA): TGTGCCAGCAGCTTGGGACAGGGGGTCAACTATGGCTACACCTTC.

V and J are TRBV12-5 and TRBJ2-5; D perhaps matches TRBD1 (5 bases). This CDR3 has 16 residues. V was clipped by 10 bases and J by 4 bases, with 25 bases between them. The germline V gene encodes CDR1 LGHNT and CDR2 FRNRAP. This CDR3 reads CATSTRGRAFGETQYF. In nucleotides, the CDR3 is TGTGCTACTAGTACCCGTGGCAGGGCGTTTGGAGAGACCCAGTACTTC.

This rearrangement joins TRBV28 to TRBJ2-7; 7 bases align to TRBD1. Germline CDR1 MDHEN, CDR2 SYDVKM. V lost 2 bases and J lost 5; bases outside the gene matches: 12. This CDR3 region has 16 residues. CDR3 loop: CASSLRSQGDHHEQYF. For the CDR3, the DNA is TGTGCCAGCAGTTTAAGGTCGCAGGGGGATCACCACGAGCAGTACTTC.

This chain uses TRBV20-1 with TRBJ2-1; a possible D gene is TRBD2 (5 bases). CDR3 length: 14 amino acids. In germline, CDR1 is DFQATT, CDR2 SNEGSKA (reference sequence). V was clipped by 3 bases and J by 0 bases, with 9 bases between them. CDR3 amino acids: CSASSGNSYNEQFF. The CDR3, as DNA: TGCAGTGCTAGTTCGGGAAACTCCTACAATGAGCAGTTCTTC.

The chain joins TRBV11-2 to TRBJ2-1, with 10 nucleotides matching TRBD2. The J segment lost 9 bases and the V segment lost 5 bases, leaving 7 bases of the junction unmatched. The CDR3 has 14 residues. In germline, CDR1 is SGHAT, CDR2 FQNNGV. The CDR3 protein is CASSDRPSGSEQFF. CDR3 in DNA: TGTGCCAGCAGCGATAGACCTAGCGGGAGTGAGCAGTTCTTC.

The chain carries TRBV6-2 or TRBV6-3 and TRBJ2-1; TRBD1 might be the D (5 bases). The germline V and J ends were trimmed by 1 base and 4 bases, with 14 bases remaining between them. The V gene's germline CDR1 is MNHEY and CDR2 SVGEGT. This CDR3 region has 16 residues. The CDR3, as DNA: TGTGCCAGCAGTTACTTGGGCCCAGGGAAGTACAATGAGCAGTTCTTC. This translates into CASSYLGPGKYNEQFF.

This clone has more than one count but fewer than ten. The chain combines TRBV15 with TRBJ1-4; maybe TRBD1 (6 bases). V lost 3 bases and J lost 4, with 18 bases in between. The CDR3 has 17 amino acids. Per the germline V gene, CDR1 is LNHNV and CDR2 is YYDKDF (reference sequence). Here the CDR3 DNA reads TGTGCCACCAGCAGGCCGCCCGCGGGGGCAGGTAATGAAAAACTGTTTTTT. This codes for CATSRPPAGAGNEKLFF.

This chain links TRBV24-1 with TRBJ2-4; D gene unclear. Germline V gene lookup returns CDR1 KGHDR and CDR2 SFDVKD. The CDR3 sequence is 12 residues long. V was trimmed by 0 bases and J by 9 bases, leaving 5 bases between them. The CDR3 is CATSDLGGIQYF. The CDR3 DNA is TGTGCCACCAGTGATTTGGGCGGCATTCAGTACTTC.

A note on this clone: Other nucleotide sequences in the sample specify the same CDR3. The rearrangement uses TRBV3-1 (or the pseudogene TRBV3-2) and TRBJ2-7, with D possibly being TRBD2 (5 bases). V was shortened by 0 bases and J by 3 bases, with 6 bases between the two germline ends. CDR1 is LGHDT and CDR2 is YNNKEL in the germline V gene (reference sequence). The CDR3 contains 13 residues. The CDR3 here is CASSQDRGYEQYF. The CDR3 bases are TGTGCCAGCAGCCAAGACCGGGGCTACGAGCAGTACTTC.